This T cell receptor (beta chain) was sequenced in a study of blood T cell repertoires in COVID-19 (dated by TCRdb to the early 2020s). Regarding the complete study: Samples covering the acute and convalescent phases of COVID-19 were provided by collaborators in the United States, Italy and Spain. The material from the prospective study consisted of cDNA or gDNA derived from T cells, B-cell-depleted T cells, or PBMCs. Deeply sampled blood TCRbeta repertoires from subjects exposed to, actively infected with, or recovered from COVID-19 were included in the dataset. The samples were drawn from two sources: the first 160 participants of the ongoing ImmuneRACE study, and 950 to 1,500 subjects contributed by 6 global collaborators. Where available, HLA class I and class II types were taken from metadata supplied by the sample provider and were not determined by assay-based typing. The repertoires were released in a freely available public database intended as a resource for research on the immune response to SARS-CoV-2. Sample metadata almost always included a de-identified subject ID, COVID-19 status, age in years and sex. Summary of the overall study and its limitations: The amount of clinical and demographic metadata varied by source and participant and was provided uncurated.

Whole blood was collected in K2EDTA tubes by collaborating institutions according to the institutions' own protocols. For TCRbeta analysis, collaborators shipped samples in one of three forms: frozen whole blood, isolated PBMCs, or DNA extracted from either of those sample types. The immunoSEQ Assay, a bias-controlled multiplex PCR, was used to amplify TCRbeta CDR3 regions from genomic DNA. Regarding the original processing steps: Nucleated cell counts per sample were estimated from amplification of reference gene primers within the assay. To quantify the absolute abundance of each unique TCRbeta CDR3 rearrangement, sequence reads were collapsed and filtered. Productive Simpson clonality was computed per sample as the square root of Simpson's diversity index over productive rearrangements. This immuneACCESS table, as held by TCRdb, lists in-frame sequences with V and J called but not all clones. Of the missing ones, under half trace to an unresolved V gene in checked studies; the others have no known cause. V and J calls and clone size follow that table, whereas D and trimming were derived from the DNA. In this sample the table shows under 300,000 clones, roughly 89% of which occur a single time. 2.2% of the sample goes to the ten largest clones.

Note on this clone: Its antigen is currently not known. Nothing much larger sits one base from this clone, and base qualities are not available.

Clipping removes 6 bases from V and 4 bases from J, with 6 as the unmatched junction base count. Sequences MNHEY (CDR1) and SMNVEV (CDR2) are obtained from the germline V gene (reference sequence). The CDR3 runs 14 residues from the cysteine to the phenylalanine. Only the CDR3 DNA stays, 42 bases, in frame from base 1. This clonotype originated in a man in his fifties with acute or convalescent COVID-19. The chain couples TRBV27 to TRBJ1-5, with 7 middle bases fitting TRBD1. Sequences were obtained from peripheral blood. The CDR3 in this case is CASRAGGVNQPQHF. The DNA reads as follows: TGTGCCAGCAGGGCAGGGGGTGTTAATCAGCCCCAGCATTTT.